The 7 T cell receptor beta chains listed next were all sequenced from one sample in a study of HIV-infected children after antiretroviral therapy interruption. RNA-based 3' RACE libraries used unique molecular identifiers. One entry per CDR3 protein, called by TCRdb with MiXCR from the 3' RACE reads. The sample consists of 40,000 to 55,000 distinct CDR3 sequences, about 4.3% of them appearing once. The treatment was: PENTA 11 planned treatment interruption arm or continuous ART arm. Sequencing used CD45RA+ CD4+ T cells from PBMCs, pooled from several time points, obtained from a donor given antiretroviral therapy, either interrupted or continuous. Subset: naive CD4+ CD45RA+ CD45RO- T cells. Every receptor here comes from a pool of human donors with HIV.

This clonotype is medium-sized (0.01 to 0.1%). DNA for the CDR3: TGCAGTGCTAGTTGGACGACAGATACGCAGTATTTT. Its translation: CSASWTTDTQYF. The chain has TRBV20-1 and TRBJ2-3, with D uncertain. The CDR3 is 12 residues long. Germline V CDR1 and CDR2: DFQATT, SNEGSKA (reference sequence). V lost 3 bases, J lost 3 bases, and 7 bases lay in between.

This clonotype was counted at least ten times. The chain combines TRBV3-1 with TRBJ1-5; 7 positions match TRBD1. Germline V lookup: CDR1 LGHDT, CDR2 YNNKEL (reference sequence). CDR3 size: 14 residues. Trimming removed 4 bases from V and 5 bases from J; junction bases left unmatched: 5. CDR3 nucleotide sequence: TGTGCCAGCAGCCCTGGGACAGACCATCAGCCCCAGCATTTT. Its protein is CASSPGTDHQPQHF.

This clonotype was recorded at least ten times. This chain connects TRBV25-1 to TRBJ1-2; 8 positions agree with TRBD1. The CDR3 totals 16 residues. V was pared by 1 base and J by 2 bases, with 6 bases of the junction left unmatched. In germline, CDR1 is MGHDK, CDR2 SYGVNS. CDR3 nucleotide sequence: TGTGCCAGCAGTGAATCCGGACAGGGTGGAAACTATGGCTACACCTTC. Protein: CASSESGQGGNYGYTF.

This clonotype was picked up many times. The chain uses TRBV6-1 and TRBJ1-5; 11 bases are shared with TRBD1. The V segment lost 6 bases and the J segment 7 bases; nucleotides outside the gene matches: 5. Germline assignment: CDR1 MNHNS and CDR2 SASEGT. The length of the CDR3 is 14 residues. This CDR3 is CASSAGQGGQPQHF. The CDR3 DNA follows: TGTGCCAGCAGCGCGGGACAGGGGGGACAGCCCCAGCATTTT.

In its sample, this clonotype was seen many times. This chain links TRBV25-1 with TRBJ1-4; TRBD1 matches at 7 bases. Per germline, CDR1 MGHDK and CDR2 SYGVNS. The junction had 9 bases not matched to a gene; V was cut back by 6 bases and J by 5 bases. This CDR3 contains 15 residues. The DNA of the CDR3 is TGTGCCAGCAGGGACCCTGGGACAGCGAATGAAAAACTGTTTTTT. Residues: CASRDPGTANEKLFF.

Many counts were recorded for this clonotype. The rearrangement links TRBV5-5 to TRBJ1-3; D is possibly TRBD1 (5 bases). The ends were cut back, 4 bases at V and 4 bases at J, with 15 bases in the middle. This CDR3 is 15 amino acids long. From germline, CDR1 is SGHKS and CDR2 YYEKEE (reference sequence). The CDR3 DNA reads as TGTGCCAGCAGCCTGGGACCGACCGCCGGAAACACCATATATTTT. This gives the protein CASSLGPTAGNTIYF. Based on the CDR3 plus reference TRBV5-5 and TRBJ1-3, the full variable domain is DAGVTQSPTHLIKTRGQQVTLRCSPISGHKSVSWYQQVLGQGPQFIFQYYEKEERGRGNFPDRFSARQFPNYSSELNVNALLLGDSALYLCASSLGPTAGNTIYFGEGSWLTVV.

The chain employs TRBV20-1 and TRBJ1-2; D perhaps matches TRBD1 (5 bases). Germline CDR1 reads DFQATT; CDR2 reads SNEGSKA (reference sequence). Deletions cut 6 bases from V and 2 bases from J, with 19 bases between. The CDR3 is 15 residues long. CDR3 region: CSAGTSPPLNYGYTF. For the CDR3, the DNA is TGCAGTGCGGGGACCTCGCCACCATTAAACTATGGCTACACCTTC.